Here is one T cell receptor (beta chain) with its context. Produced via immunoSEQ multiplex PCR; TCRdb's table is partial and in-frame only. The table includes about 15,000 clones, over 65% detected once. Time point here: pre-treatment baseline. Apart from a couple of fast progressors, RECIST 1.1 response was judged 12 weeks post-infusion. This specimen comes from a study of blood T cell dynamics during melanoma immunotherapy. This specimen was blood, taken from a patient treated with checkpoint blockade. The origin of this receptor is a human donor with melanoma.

The CDR3 is CASSFRGNKDTQYF. The CDR3, as DNA: TGCGCCAGCAGCTTTCGGGGGAATAAAGATACGCAGTATTTT. This chain links TRBV5-1 with TRBJ2-3; D may be TRBD2 (6 bases). This CDR3 comprises 14 residues. CDR1 and CDR2 from the germline V gene are SGHRS and YFSETQ. Trimming left V 2 bases short and J 5 bases short, with 12 bases between.